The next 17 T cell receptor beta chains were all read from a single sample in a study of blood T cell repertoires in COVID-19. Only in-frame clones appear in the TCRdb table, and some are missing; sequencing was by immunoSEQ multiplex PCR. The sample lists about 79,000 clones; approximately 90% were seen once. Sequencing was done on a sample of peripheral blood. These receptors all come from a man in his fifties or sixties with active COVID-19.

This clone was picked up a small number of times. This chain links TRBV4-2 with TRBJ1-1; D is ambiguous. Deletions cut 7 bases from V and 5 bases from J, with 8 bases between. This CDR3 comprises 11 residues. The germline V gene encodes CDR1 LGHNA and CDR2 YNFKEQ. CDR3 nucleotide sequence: TGTGCCAGCACCCGAGGTACTGAAGCTTTCTTT. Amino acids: CASTRGTEAFF.

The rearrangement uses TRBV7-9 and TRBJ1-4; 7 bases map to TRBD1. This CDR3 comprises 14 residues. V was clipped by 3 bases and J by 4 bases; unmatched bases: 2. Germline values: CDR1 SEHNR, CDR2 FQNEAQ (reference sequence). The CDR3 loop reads CASSFSGGNEKLFF. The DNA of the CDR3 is TGTGCCAGCAGCTTTTCAGGGGGTAATGAAAAACTGTTTTTT.

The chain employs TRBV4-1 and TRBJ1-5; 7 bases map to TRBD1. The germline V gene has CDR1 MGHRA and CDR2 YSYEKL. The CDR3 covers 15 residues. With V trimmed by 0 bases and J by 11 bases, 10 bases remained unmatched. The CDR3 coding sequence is TGCGCCAGCAGCCAAGATTGGACAGGACCTATGGCCCAGCATTTT. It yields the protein CASSQDWTGPMAQHF.

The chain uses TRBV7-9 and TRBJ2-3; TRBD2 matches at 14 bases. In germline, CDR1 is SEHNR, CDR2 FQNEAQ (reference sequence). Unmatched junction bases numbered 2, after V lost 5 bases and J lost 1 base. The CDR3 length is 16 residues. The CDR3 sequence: CASSPGLAGGTDTQYF. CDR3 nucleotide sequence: TGTGCCAGCAGCCCGGGACTAGCGGGGGGCACAGATACGCAGTATTTT. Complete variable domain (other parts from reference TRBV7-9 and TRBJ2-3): DTGVSQNPRHKITKRGQNVTFRCDPISEHNRLYWYRQTLGQGPEFLTYFQNEAQLEKSRLLSDRFSAERPKGSFSTLEIQRTEQGDSAMYLCASSPGLAGGTDTQYFGPGTRLTVL.

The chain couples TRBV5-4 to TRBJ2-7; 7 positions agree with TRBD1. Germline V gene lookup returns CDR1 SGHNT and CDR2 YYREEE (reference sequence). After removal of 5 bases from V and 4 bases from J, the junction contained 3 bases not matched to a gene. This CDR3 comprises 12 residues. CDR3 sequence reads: CASSRDRYEQYF. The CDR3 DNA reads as TGTGCCAGCAGTCGGGACAGATACGAGCAGTACTTC.

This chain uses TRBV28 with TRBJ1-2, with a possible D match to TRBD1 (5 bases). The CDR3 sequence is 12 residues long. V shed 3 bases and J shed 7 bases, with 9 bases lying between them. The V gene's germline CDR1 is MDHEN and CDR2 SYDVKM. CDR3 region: CASSFRGGGYTF. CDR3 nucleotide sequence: TGTGCCAGCAGTTTTCGGGGGGGTGGCTACACCTTC.

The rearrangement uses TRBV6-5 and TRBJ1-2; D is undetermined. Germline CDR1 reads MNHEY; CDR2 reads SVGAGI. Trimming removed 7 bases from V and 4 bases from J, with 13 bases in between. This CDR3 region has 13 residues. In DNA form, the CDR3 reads TGTGCCAGCACCTCCCCGCCAGGCTATGGCTACACCTTC. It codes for CASTSPPGYGYTF.

The CDR3 DNA is TGTGCCAGCGTACCTTATAGGGGCGGGAACACCGGGGAGCTGTTTTTT. It specifies CASVPYRGGNTGELFF. This chain links TRBV9 with TRBJ2-2; a possible D gene is TRBD1 (5 bases). This CDR3 spans 16 amino acids. Trimming took 7 bases from V and 1 from J, leaving 17 bases between them. The germline gives CDR1 SGDLS, CDR2 YYNGEE. The variable domain in full, with the rest retrieved from reference TRBV9 and TRBJ2-2, is DSGVTQTPKHLITATGQRVTLRCSPRSGDLSVYWYQQSLDQGLQFLIQYYNGEERAKGNILERFSAQQFPDLHSELNLSSLELGDSALYFCASVPYRGGNTGELFFGEGSRLTVL.

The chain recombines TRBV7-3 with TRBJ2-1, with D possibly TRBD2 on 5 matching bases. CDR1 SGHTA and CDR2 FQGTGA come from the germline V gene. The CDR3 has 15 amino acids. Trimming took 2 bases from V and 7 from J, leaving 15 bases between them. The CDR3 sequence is CASSLEASWGNEQFF. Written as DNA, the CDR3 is TGTGCCAGCAGCTTAGAGGCTAGCTGGGGTAATGAGCAGTTCTTC.

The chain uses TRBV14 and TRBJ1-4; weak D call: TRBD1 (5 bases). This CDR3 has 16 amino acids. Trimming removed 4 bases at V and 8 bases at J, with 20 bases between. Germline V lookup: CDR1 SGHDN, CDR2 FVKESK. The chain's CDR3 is CASSPLNSAGDEKLFF. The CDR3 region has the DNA TGTGCCAGCAGCCCCCTGAACAGCGCGGGGGACGAAAAACTGTTTTTT.

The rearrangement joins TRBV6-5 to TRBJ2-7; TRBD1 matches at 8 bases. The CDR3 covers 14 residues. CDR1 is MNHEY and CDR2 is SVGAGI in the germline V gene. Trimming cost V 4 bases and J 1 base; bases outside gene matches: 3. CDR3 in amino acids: CASSSRDRSYEQYF. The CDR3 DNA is TGTGCCAGCAGTTCCCGGGACAGGTCCTACGAGCAGTACTTC.

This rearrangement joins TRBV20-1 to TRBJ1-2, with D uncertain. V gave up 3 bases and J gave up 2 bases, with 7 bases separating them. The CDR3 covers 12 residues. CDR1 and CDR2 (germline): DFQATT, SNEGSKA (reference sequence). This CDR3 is CSASGRNYGYTF. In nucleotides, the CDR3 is TGCAGTGCTAGTGGCAGGAACTATGGCTACACCTTC.

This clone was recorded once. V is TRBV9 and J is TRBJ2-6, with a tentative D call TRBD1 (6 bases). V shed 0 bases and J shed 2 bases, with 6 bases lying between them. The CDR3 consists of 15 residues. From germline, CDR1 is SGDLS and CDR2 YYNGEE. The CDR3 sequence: CASSVDRAGANVLTF. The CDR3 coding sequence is TGTGCCAGCAGCGTAGACAGGGCTGGGGCCAACGTCCTGACTTTC.

In DNA form, the CDR3 reads TGTGCCAGCAGCCCCTTCGCTAGCGGGGGTATCGACGAGCAGTACTTC. Protein product: CASSPFASGGIDEQYF. The V call is TRBV4-2, the J call TRBJ2-7; 10 bases match TRBD2. Germline-derived CDR1 and CDR2 are LGHNA and YNFKEQ. This CDR3 is built from 16 residues. V lost 4 bases to trimming and J lost 5 bases; unmatched junction nucleotides: 11.

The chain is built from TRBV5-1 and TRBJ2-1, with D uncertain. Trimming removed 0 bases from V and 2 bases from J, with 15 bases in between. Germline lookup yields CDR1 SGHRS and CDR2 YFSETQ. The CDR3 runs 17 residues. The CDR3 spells CASSLGKNSITYNEQFF. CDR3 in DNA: TGCGCCAGCAGCTTGGGGAAGAATAGCATAACCTACAATGAGCAGTTCTTC.

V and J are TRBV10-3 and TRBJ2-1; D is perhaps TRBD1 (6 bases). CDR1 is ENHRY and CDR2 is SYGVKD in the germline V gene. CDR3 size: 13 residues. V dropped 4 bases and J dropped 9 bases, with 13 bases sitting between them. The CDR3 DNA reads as TGTGCCATCAGTGTAAAGGGGGTGGGTGAGCAGTTCTTC. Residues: CAISVKGVGEQFF.

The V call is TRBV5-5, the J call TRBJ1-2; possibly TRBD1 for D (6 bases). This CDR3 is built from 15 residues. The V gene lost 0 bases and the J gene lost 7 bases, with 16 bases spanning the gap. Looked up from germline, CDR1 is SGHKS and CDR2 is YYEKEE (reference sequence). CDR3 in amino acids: CASSLETGIRSGYTF. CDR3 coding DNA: TGTGCCAGCAGCTTGGAAACAGGGATACGAAGTGGCTACACCTTC.